This T cell receptor beta chain was captured in a study of T cells in Graves' hyperthyroidism and ophthalmopathy. Findings and limits, study-wide: Model predictions of ophthalmopathy came a median 6.5 months before onset. Patients with ophthalmopathy were separated from those with stable hyperthyroidism by a 13 V-J model. Researchers found most expanded thyroid clonotypes above 0.001 in blood as well.

In regard to this clonotype: Its antigen is undetermined.

The CDR3 regions of TCR beta were amplified from RNA transcripts. HTBI primers drove first-round RT-PCR of the TCR CDR3. TCRdb used MiXCR to reprocess the multiplex PCR reads, holding one entry per CDR3 protein. This sample yields 660,000 or so distinct CDR3 sequences, of which roughly 46% are seen a single time; roughly 6.5% belongs to the top ten. Germline CDR1 and CDR2: ENHRY and SYGVKD. Trimming left V 3 bases short and J 3 bases short, with 14 bases between. The CDR3 length is 15 residues. The receptor comes from an adult man with Graves' disease, either hyperthyroidism or ophthalmopathy (not recorded which). V is TRBV10-3 and J is TRBJ1-1; D not certain. Sample: peripheral blood or thyroid tissue (not recorded which). The CDR3 coding sequence is TGTGCCATCAGTGAATGGGCAGTGGCGCACACTGAAGCTTTCTTT. Protein product: CAISEWAVAHTEAFF.